The subject of this entry is one T cell receptor beta chain. At least ten counts were recorded for this clonotype. Its cognate antigen has yet to be identified. Base qualities are not at hand, and no much larger clone is one base apart. Ficoll-Paque density gradient centrifugation was used to isolate PBMCs. This sample is drawn from a study of T-cell memory formation after mild COVID-19 (dated by TCRdb to the early 2020s). As for the study more broadly: Most TCR sequence clusters were specific to one of the two donors. T-cell clones expanding and contracting after mild COVID-19 in two donors were tracked by longitudinal TCRalpha and TCRbeta repertoire sequencing. Two young, previously healthy adult volunteers made up the cohort, one male and one female. The paper as a whole reports these results and caveats: Clones that contracted from day 15 to 85 showed balanced CD4/CD8 phenotypes, whereas a second wave of clones that expanded from day 15 to 37 leaned towards CD4+. Contracting CD4+ clones were located mainly in the CM and EM memory subsets, whereas CD8+ clones were found to be enriched in EMRA. SARS-CoV-2 specificity was not confirmed for the second-wave clones peaking on day 37. Some responding clones were found in pre-infection memory, which suggests that pre-existing cross-reactive memory T cells took part in the SARS-CoV-2 response. The study covered only a couple of mild cases, and larger cohorts including severe cases with pre-infection samples were considered necessary.

Sequencing relied on an Illumina NovaSeq 6000. TCRalpha and TCRbeta cDNA libraries were constructed by 5'RACE with constant-segment primers, with sample barcodes and unique molecular identifiers being introduced. Trizol reagent was used to extract RNA from every sample. The libraries were amplified in two PCR steps, and the second step added a second sample barcode and Illumina TruSeq adapters. Sequencing of the libraries was done on an Illumina NovaSeq, producing 2 x 150 bp paired-end reads. The study's processing was this. Demultiplexing of reads and collapsing into UMI-guided consensus sequences were performed with migec v1.2.7. Using mixcr v2.1.11, UMI consensuses were aligned to TRA and TRB V and J templates and then assembled into clonotypes. A clonotype was counted as expanded or contracted only when both edgeR and NoisET called the clonotype significant, with the noise models trained on biological replicates. For edgeR calls, a false discovery rate-adjusted p below 0.01 and a log2 fold-change threshold of 1 were applied. PCA with hierarchical clustering of max-normalized trajectories of the 1000 most abundant clonotypes was used as exploratory dynamics analysis. The CD4 or CD8 phenotype of responding clones was assigned using the separately sequenced CD4+ and CD8+ repertoires. In TCRdb, the public reads were trimmed at Q25 with fastp and aligned with MiXCR, with productive beta chains retained. Here each entry gathers all rows of one CDR3 protein and keeps the most common genes and DNA. None of the V and J calls come from the authors' own analysis; TCRdb made them. The sample has tens of thousands of distinct CDR3 sequences on record, 6% to 9.5% of them singletons. Together, the top ten hold roughly 1.4% of the sample.

The receptor was isolated from a young man who had mild COVID-19 (a few samples of this study predate the infection). The sample titles of this study are shuffled in the database, so cell type and time point are left out; the donor was told from shared clones. What was sequenced was PBMCs or a T cell subset sorted from them (not recorded which).

The nucleotide sequence is TGTGCCAGCAGCGTATGGGGGACAGGAGAGACCCAGTACTTC. This is translated as CASSVWGTGETQYF. The chain is assembled from TRBV9 and TRBJ2-5; 8 central bases correspond to TRBD1. The CDR3 has 14 amino acids, counting the end cysteine and phenylalanine. Solely the CDR3 DNA is kept, with 42 bases framed from the first base. The germline V gene provides CDR1 SGDLS and CDR2 YYNGEE. V ends up 1 base short and J 4 bases short, with an unmatched junction base count of 3.